This T cell receptor beta chain was sequenced for a study of vaccination and CD4 T cells after COVID-19. Germline V gene lookup returns CDR1 MNHNS and CDR2 SASEGT. The V segment lost 6 bases and the J segment 5 bases; nucleotides outside the gene matches: 14. This CDR3 contains 16 residues. Cultured CD4+ T-cell DNA underwent Oncomine TCR Beta short-read sequencing. TCRdb processed the PCR reads anew with MiXCR; each CDR3 protein has one entry. Here the sample spans around 18,000 distinct CDR3 sequences, roughly three quarters being singletons. This sample's treatment: approximately nine-day PBMC culture with coronavirus spike peptide pools or control peptides (ViraFEST assay). A word on this clonotype: What it binds is unknown.

The chain employs TRBV6-1 and TRBJ2-7; TRBD2 aligns across 9 bases. The receptor was derived from a human donor who had recovered from COVID-19. Sample: CD4+ T cells from blood, cultured in vitro. Written as DNA, the CDR3 is TGTGCCAGCAGCTATCCACTAGCGGGTGGGCAAAACGAGCAGTACTTC. Its translation is CASSYPLAGGQNEQYF.